The T cell receptor (beta chain) described here comes from a study of persistence of HIV-infected CD4 T cells. Whole-study context: A median of about eight years of suppressive ART preceded sampling. Study findings and constraints: Degenerate expanded CDR3beta sequences were enriched among CMV- and Gag-responding cells.

Cells were stimulated nonspecifically with anti-CD3/anti-CD28 magnetic beads. CD4+ T cells upregulating both CD40 ligand and CD69 were sorted as responding cells. Adults with HIV-1 started suppressive ART while chronically infected. Turning to this clone: Antigen unknown.

Germline CDR1 LGHNT, CDR2 FRNRAP. This CDR3 is built from 14 residues. V lost 2 bases and J lost 5, with 12 bases in between. Sequencing used immunoSEQ version 4 in survey mode. Some clones are missing from TCRdb's copy, which holds only in-frame ones; the method was immunoSEQ multiplex PCR. The repertoire holds roughly 41,000 clones, 87% seen once, with 1.3% in the top ten. The sample here was CD4+ T cells sorted from PBMCs after roughly 19-hour stimulation, taken from a patient who received antiretroviral therapy. J is TRBJ1-1 and V is TRBV12-5; no clear D. This TCR derives from an adult man with HIV who was CMV-seropositive. CDR3 sequence reads: CASGLPRGWTEAFF. The CDR3 coding sequence is TGTGCTAGTGGTTTGCCCCGAGGATGGACTGAAGCTTTCTTT.